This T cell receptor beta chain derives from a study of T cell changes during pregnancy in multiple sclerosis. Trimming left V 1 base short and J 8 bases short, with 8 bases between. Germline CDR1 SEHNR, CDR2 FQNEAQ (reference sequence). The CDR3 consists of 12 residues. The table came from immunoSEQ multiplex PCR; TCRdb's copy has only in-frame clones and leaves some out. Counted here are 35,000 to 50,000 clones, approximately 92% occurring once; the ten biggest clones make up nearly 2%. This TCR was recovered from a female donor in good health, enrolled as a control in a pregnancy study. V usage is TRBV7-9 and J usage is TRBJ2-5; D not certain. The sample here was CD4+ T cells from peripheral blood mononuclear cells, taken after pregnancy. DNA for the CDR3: TGTGCCAGCAGCTTAGACGCGGATACCCAGTACTTC. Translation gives CASSLDADTQYF.